This T cell receptor beta chain is drawn from a study of technical replicates of blood from a handful of donors. CDR3 length: 10 residues. V was cut by 4 bases and J by 7 bases, with 4 bases left in between. CDR1 is MDHEN and CDR2 is SYDVKM in the germline V gene. Clones were read by immunoSEQ multiplex PCR, and TCRdb kept only the in-frame ones, dropping some. The data show under 90,000 clones, 96% seen once. The chain recombines TRBV28 with TRBJ1-1; D remains ambiguous. This receptor was obtained from a human donor in good health. The sample was T cells isolated from PBMCs. CDR3 in amino acids: CASSSGEAFF. The DNA for the CDR3 is TGTGCCAGCAGTTCGGGTGAAGCTTTCTTT.